Shown below are 7 T cell receptor beta chains from a single sample sequenced in a study of cytomegalovirus exposure and HLA in healthy donors. 60 Vbeta and 13 Jbeta primers were used in PCR. Repertoires were generated with immunoSEQ multiplex PCR, while TCRdb's copy carries only in-frame clones and drops some. This table holds roughly 160,000 clones, about 75% found once. The sample was PBMCs. The receptors originated from a woman in her thirties or forties in good health and CMV-seropositive.

The chain employs TRBV7-9 and TRBJ1-2, with D unresolved. CDR1 is SEHNR and CDR2 is FQNEAQ in the germline V gene (reference sequence). V lost 1 base, J lost 8 bases, and 11 bases lay in between. The CDR3 covers 13 residues. CDR3 residues: CASSLEAGYGYTF. The CDR3 DNA follows: TGTGCCAGCAGCTTAGAAGCGGGGTACGGCTACACCTTC.

A few counts support this clone. The chain carries TRBV7-6 and TRBJ2-5; D remains ambiguous. This CDR3 has 13 residues. The germline V and J ends were trimmed by 5 bases and 9 bases, with 16 bases remaining between them. The V gene's germline CDR1 is SGHVS and CDR2 FNYEAQ. CDR3: CASSPRGEEPQYF. The CDR3 region has the DNA TGTGCCAGCAGCCCTCGCGGTGAGGAGCCCCAGTACTTC.

The chain uses TRBV5-1 and TRBJ2-7; 10 bases align to TRBD2. Germline CDR1 SGHRS, CDR2 YFSETQ. The junction had 10 bases not matched to a gene; V was cut back by 0 bases and J by 4 bases. The CDR3 consists of 17 residues. The CDR3 loop reads CASSLEMSGLALYEQYF. CDR3 bases: TGCGCCAGCAGCTTGGAGATGTCGGGACTAGCGCTATACGAGCAGTACTTC. Variable domain in full (rest from reference TRBV5-1 and TRBJ2-7): KAGVTQTPRYLIKTRGQQVTLSCSPISGHRSVSWYQQTPGQGLQFLFEYFSETQRNKGNFPGRFSGRQFSNSRSEMNVSTLELGDSALYLCASSLEMSGLALYEQYFGPGTRLTVT.

The V call is TRBV6-5, the J call TRBJ1-1; the match to TRBD1 covers 7 bases. Losses at the gene ends were 6 bases for V and 7 bases for J; bases not matched to a gene: 8. Germline assignment: CDR1 MNHEY and CDR2 SVGAGI. The CDR3 contains 13 residues. The CDR3 DNA sequence: TGTGCCAGCAGGCGGGACAGAGTTGTTGAAGCTTTCTTT. Amino acid sequence: CASRRDRVVEAFF.

The V and J genes are TRBV30 and TRBJ1-5, with 7 bases matching TRBD1. This CDR3 comprises 14 residues. J gave up 4 bases and V 1 base, and 4 bases lay outside the gene matches. Germline CDR1 is GTSNPN and CDR2 is SVGIG (reference sequence). The CDR3, as DNA: TGTGCCTGGAGTGGAGGGACAGCGAATCAGCCCCAGCATTTT. Residues: CAWSGGTANQPQHF.

V and J are TRBV5-3 and TRBJ2-6; D call uncertain. TRBV5-3 is an open reading frame whose function is uncertain. This CDR3 is built from 14 residues. V was clipped by 0 bases and J by 2 bases, with 3 bases between them. The CDR3 sequence: CARSLGPGANVLTF. CDR3 bases: TGTGCCAGAAGCTTGGGGCCTGGGGCCAACGTCCTGACTTTC.

The V call is TRBV9, the J call TRBJ2-3; 10 nucleotides align to TRBD2. The CDR3 has 16 residues. The V and J ends lost 3 bases and 0 bases, in that order; junction bases with no gene match: 4. The germline CDR1 and CDR2 sequences are SGDLS and YYNGEE. The CDR3 sequence is CASSGSSGSSTDTQYF. The DNA of the CDR3 is TGTGCCAGCAGCGGATCTAGCGGGAGTAGCACAGATACGCAGTATTTT.